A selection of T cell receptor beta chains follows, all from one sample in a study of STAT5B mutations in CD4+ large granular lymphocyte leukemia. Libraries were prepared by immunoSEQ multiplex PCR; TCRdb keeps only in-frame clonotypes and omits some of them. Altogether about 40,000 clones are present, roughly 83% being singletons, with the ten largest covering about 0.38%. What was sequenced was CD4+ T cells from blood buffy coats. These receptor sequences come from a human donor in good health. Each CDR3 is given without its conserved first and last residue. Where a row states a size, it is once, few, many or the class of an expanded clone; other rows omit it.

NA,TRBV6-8,ASISGDTGIVSQPQH
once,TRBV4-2,ASSQDSQGANSNEQF
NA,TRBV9,ASSSAGSDTGELF
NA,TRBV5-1,ASSLGNPGGSGNTIY
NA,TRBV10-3,AISDRGGQNTEAF
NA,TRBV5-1,ASSLASMAGLETQY
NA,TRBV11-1,ASSLSLRETQY
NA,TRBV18,ASSPGQGKPPGNTIY
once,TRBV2,ASSDGAGGQETQY
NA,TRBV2,ASSETPGQLTEAF
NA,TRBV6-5,ATCPGTGVSYGYT
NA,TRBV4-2,ASSLNTGQGSSEAF
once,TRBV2,ASSRETGSLQPQH
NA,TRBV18,ASAAFYEQY
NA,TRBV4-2,ASRNPLVKRGKNTEAF
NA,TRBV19,ASSIDLGRVGQETQY
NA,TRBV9,ASSVAGVGNTGELF
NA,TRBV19,ASSRGQAGNIQY
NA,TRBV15,ATSRGQGNEKLF
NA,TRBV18,ASSPARTGGHEQY
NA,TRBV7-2,ASSPQRASNEQF
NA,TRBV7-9,ASSLAGNSPLH
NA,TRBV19,ASSMIASIISRNQPQH
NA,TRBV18,ASSFGFNYGYT
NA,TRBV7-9,ASSLVAGGRETQY
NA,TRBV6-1,ASSSDRIGYNEQF
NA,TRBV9,ASSDSGGDNEQF
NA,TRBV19,ASRHWSTEAF
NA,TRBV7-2,ASSGGDGYT
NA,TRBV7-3,ASSPQGENTEAF
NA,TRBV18,AGGGGRTEAF
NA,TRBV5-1,ASSLASGENEQF
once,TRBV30,AWSGPGVEAF
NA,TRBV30,AWSVRGASETQY
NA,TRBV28,ASYGTGPYEQY
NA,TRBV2,ASTVFGSGANVLT
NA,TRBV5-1,ASRIWTGTPANYGYT
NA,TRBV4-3,ASSQFSPPANYGYT
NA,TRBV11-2,ASSFPGKNSPLH
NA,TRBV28,ASSSPGSTGNAIY